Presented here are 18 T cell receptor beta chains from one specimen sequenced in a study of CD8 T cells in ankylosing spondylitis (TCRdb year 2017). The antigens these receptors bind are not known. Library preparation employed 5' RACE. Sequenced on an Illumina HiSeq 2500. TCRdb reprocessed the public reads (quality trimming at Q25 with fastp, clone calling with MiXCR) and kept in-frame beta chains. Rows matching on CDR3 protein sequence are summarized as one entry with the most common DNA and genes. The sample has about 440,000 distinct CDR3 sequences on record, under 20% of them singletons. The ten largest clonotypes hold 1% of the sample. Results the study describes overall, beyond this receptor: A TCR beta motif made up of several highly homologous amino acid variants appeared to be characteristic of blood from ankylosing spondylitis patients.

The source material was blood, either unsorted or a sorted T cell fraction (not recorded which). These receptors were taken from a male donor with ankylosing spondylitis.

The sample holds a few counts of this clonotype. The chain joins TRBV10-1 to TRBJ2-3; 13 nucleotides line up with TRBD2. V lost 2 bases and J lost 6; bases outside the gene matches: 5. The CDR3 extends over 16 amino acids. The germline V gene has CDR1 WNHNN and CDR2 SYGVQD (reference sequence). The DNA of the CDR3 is TGCGCCAGCAGTGAGAGTACTAGCGGGGGGGTGGATACGCAGTATTTT. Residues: CASSESTSGGVDTQYF.

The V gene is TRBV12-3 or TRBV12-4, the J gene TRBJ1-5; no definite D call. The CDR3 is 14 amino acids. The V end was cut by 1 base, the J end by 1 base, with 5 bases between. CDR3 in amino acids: CASSLGESNQPQHF. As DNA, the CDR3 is TGTGCCAGCAGTTTAGGTGAGAGCAATCAGCCCCAGCATTTT.

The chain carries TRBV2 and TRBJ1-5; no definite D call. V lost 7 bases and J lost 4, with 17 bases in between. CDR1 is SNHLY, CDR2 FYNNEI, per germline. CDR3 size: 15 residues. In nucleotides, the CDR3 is TGTGCCAGCAAATCTACAAGTGGGTTTAATCAGCCCCAGCATTTT. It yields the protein CASKSTSGFNQPQHF.

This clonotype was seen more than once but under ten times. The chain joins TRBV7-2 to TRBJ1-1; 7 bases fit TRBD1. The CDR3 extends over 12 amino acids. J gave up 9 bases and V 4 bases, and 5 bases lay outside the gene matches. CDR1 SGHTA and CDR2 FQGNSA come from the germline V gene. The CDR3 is CASSSQDRKAFF. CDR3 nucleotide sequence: TGTGCCAGCAGCTCACAGGACAGGAAAGCTTTCTTT.

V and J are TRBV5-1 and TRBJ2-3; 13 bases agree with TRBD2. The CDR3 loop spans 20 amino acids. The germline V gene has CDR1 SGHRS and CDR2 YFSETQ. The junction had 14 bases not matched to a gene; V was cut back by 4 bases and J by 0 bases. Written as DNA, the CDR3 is TGCGCCAGCAGCAGCGAACCGGGACTAGCGGGAAGGAGGAGCACAGATACGCAGTATTTT. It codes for CASSSEPGLAGRRSTDTQYF.

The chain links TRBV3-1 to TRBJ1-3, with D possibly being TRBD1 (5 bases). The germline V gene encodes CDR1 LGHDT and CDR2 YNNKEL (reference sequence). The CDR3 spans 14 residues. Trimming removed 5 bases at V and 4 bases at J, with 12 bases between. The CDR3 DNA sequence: TGTGCCAGCAGCAGCAGGGAGCGCGGAAACACCATATATTTT. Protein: CASSSRERGNTIYF.

CDR3 DNA sequence: TGTGCCAGCAGTTACGACGGGACAAAAAACATTCAGTACTTC. Amino acid sequence: CASSYDGTKNIQYF. The rearrangement links TRBV12-3 or TRBV12-4 to TRBJ2-4; possible D gene TRBD1, 6 bases. The CDR3 loop spans 14 amino acids. V lost 4 bases and J 4 bases, leaving 11 bases between the germline ends.

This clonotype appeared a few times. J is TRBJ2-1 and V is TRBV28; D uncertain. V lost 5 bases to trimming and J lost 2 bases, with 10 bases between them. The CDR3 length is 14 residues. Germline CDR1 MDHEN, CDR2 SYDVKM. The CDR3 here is CASSLQVTYNEQFF. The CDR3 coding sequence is TGTGCCAGCAGTCTCCAGGTGACCTACAATGAGCAGTTCTTC.

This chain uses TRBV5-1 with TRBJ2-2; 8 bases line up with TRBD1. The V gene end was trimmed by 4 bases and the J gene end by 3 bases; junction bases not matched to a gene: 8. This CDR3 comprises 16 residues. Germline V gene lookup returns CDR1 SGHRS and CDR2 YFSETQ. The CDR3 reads CASSEGQGVDTGELFF. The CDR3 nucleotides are TGCGCCAGCAGCGAAGGACAGGGTGTCGACACCGGGGAGCTGTTTTTT.

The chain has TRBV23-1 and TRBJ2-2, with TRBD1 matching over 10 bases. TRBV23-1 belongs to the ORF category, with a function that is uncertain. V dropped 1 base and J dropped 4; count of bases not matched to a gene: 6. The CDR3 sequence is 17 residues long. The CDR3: CASSQFFGQGVTGELFF. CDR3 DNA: TGCGCCAGCAGTCAATTTTTCGGACAGGGGGTCACCGGGGAGCTGTTTTTT.

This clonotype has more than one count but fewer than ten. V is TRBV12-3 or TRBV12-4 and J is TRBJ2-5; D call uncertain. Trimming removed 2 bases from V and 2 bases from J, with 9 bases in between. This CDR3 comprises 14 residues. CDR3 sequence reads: CASSLRWRQETQYF. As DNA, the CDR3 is TGTGCCAGCAGTTTACGGTGGCGGCAAGAGACCCAGTACTTC.

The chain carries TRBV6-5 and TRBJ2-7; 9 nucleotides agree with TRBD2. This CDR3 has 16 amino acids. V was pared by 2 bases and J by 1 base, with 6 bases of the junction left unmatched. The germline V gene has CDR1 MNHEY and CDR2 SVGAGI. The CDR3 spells CASSYGWRGGSYEQYF. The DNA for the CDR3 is TGTGCCAGCAGTTACGGTTGGCGGGGGGGTTCCTACGAGCAGTACTTC.

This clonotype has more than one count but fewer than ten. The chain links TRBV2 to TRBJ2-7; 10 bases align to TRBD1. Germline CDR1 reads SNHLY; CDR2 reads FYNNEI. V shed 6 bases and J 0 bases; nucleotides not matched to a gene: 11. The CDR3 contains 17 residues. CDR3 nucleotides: TGTGCCAGCAGGTTGGGACAGGGGCGATTCCGCTCCTACGAGCAGTACTTC. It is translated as CASRLGQGRFRSYEQYF.

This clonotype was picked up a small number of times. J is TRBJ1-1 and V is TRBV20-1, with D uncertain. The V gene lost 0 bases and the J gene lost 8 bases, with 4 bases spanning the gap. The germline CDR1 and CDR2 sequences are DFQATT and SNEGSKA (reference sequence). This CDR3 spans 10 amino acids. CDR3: CSARDYEAFF. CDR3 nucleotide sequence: TGCAGTGCTAGAGATTACGAAGCTTTCTTT.

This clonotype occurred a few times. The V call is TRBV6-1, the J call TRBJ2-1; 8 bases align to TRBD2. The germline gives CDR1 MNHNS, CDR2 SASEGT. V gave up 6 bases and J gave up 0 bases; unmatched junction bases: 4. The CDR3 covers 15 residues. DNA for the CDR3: TGTGCCAGCAGGGAGCGGGAGAGCTCCTACAATGAGCAGTTCTTC. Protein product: CASRERESSYNEQFF.

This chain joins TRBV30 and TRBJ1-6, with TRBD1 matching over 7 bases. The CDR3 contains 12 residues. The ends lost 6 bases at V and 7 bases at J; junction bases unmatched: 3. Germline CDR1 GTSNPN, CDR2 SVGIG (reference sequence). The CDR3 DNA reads TGTGCCTGCGACAGGGCCAATTCACCCCTCCACTTT. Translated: CACDRANSPLHF.

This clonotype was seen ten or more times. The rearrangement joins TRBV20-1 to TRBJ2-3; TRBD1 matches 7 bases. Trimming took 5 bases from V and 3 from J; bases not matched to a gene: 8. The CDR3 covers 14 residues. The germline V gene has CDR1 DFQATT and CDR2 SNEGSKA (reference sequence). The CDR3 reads CSAQPGQKTDTQYF. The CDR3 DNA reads TGCAGTGCTCAGCCGGGACAGAAAACAGATACGCAGTATTTT.

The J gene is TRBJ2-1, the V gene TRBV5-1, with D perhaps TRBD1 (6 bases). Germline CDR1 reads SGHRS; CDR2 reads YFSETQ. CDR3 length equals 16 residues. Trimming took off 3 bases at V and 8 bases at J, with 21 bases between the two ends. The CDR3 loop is CASSYRDPWMGDEQFF. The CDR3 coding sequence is TGCGCCAGCAGCTACAGGGATCCTTGGATGGGGGATGAGCAGTTCTTC.